Below, one T cell receptor (beta chain) is given with its context. These data originate in a study of blood T cell repertoires in COVID-19. Study-level information: Acute and convalescent COVID-19 specimens originated in the United States, Italy and Spain.

Original data processing: Amplified reference gene primers provided the basis for estimating nucleated cell counts. Profiled with immunoSEQ multiplex PCR; TCRdb holds only in-frame clones, not every one. For V, J and clone size, that table is used; D and trimming come from the DNA. Among roughly 260,000 clones listed, around four fifths were seen once. The CDR3 covers 15 residues. V trimming: 2 bases; J trimming: 3 bases; junction bases outside the gene matches: 1. Germline lookup yields CDR1 MRHNA and CDR2 SNTAGT. Clinical history reported by participants formed the basis on which cohorts were assigned.

The origin of this receptor is a woman aged 40 to 49 who had been exposed to COVID-19. The rearrangement links TRBV6-4 to TRBJ2-1; 10 bases match TRBD2. Sequencing was carried out using PBMCs or T cells enriched from blood (not recorded which). Written as DNA, the CDR3 is TGTGCCAGCAGTGACGAGCGGGGGGGCTACAATGAGCAGTTCTTC. It translates to CASSDERGGYNEQFF.